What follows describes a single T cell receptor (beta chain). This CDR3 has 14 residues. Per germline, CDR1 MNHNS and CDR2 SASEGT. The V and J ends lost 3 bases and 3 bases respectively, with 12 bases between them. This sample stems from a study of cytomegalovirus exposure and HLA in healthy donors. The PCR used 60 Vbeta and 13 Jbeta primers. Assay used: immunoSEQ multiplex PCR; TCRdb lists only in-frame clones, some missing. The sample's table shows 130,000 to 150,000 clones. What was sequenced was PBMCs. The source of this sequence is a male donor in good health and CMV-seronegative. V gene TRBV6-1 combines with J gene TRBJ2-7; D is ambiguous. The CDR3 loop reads CASSEGLTGYEQYF. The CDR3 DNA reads TGTGCCAGCAGTGAGGGTTTGACGGGCTACGAGCAGTACTTC.